The 20 T cell receptor beta chains listed next were all sequenced from one sample in a study of HIV-infected children after antiretroviral therapy interruption. The treatment here: PENTA 11 planned treatment interruption arm or continuous ART arm. Unique molecular identifiers were included in an RNA-based 3' RACE TCR library. Each CDR3 protein is one row after TCRdb ran MiXCR on the 3' RACE reads. The data hold about 14,000 distinct CDR3 sequences, with 3% to 4% observed a single time. Source: CD45RO+ CD8+ T cells from PBMCs, pooled from several time points, taken from a donor given antiretroviral therapy, either interrupted or continuous. The subset here: memory CD8+ CD45RO+ CD45RA- T cells. These TCRs come from a pool of human donors with HIV.

CDR3 coding DNA: TGTGCCAGCACCCGGGACTCTGGCTCCTACAATGAGCAGTTCTTC. Translated, it gives CASTRDSGSYNEQFF. V and J are TRBV7-8 and TRBJ2-1; weak D call: TRBD2 (6 bases). The CDR3 loop spans 15 amino acids. V was shortened by 7 bases and J by 0 bases, with 13 bases between the two germline ends. CDR1 is SGHVS and CDR2 is FQNEAQ in the germline V gene.

This clonotype has a count of ten or more. The chain is built from TRBV20-1 and TRBJ1-1, with a possible D match to TRBD1 (5 bases). This CDR3 is 13 amino acids long. The germline gives CDR1 DFQATT, CDR2 SNEGSKA (reference sequence). V lost 3 bases and J 3 bases, leaving 11 bases between the germline ends. CDR3 bases: TGCAGTGCTAGGGGAGACAGAGACACTGAAGCTTTCTTT. Translated, it gives CSARGDRDTEAFF.

This clonotype was seen many times. This chain uses TRBV7-3 with TRBJ2-7, with TRBD2 matching over 7 bases. This CDR3 is built from 15 residues. Looked up from germline, CDR1 is SGHTA and CDR2 is FQGTGA. Trimming at V came to 1 base and at J to 0 bases, leaving 3 bases not matched to a gene. In DNA form, the CDR3 reads TGTGCCAGCAGCTTAAGCGGGGGTAGCTCCTACGAGCAGTACTTC. Translated, it gives CASSLSGGSSYEQYF.

Many counts were recorded for this clonotype. V usage is TRBV4-1 and J usage is TRBJ1-4; unclear D gene. Germline CDR1 and CDR2: MGHRA and YSYEKL. The V end lost 3 bases, the J end lost 8 bases, and 13 bases lay between the germline ends. CDR3 length equals 14 residues. CDR3 in amino acids: CASSHLFSGEKLFF. In DNA, the CDR3 is TGCGCCAGCAGCCACCTGTTTTCCGGGGAAAAACTGTTTTTT.

The chain couples TRBV10-3 to TRBJ2-1; 7 nucleotides line up with TRBD2. With V trimmed by 6 bases and J by 9 bases, 14 bases remained unmatched. The CDR3 is made up of 15 amino acids. The germline V gene has CDR1 ENHRY and CDR2 SYGVKD. Here the CDR3 reads CAISVWRESWGEQFF. The CDR3, as DNA: TGTGCCATCAGCGTTTGGCGGGAGTCATGGGGTGAGCAGTTCTTC.

This rearrangement joins TRBV20-1 to TRBJ1-3, with 10 bases fitting TRBD1. The CDR3 covers 17 residues. With V trimmed by 3 bases and J by 0 bases, 8 bases remained unmatched. Germline V gene sequence: CDR1 DFQATT, CDR2 SNEGSKA (reference sequence). CDR3 residues: CSARRDRGPSSGNTIYF. CDR3 coding DNA: TGCAGTGCTAGGCGGGACAGGGGACCCTCCTCTGGAAACACCATATATTTT.

This clonotype was seen many times. This chain links TRBV29-1 with TRBJ1-6; unclear D gene. CDR1 is SQVTM and CDR2 is ANQGSEA in the germline V gene. There are 14 residues in the CDR3. V lost 4 bases and J lost 4, with 11 bases in between. The CDR3 DNA reads TGCAGCGTTGGTCGGGTTTGTTATAATTCACCCCTCCACTTT. This translates into CSVGRVCYNSPLHF. Together with reference TRBV29-1 and TRBJ1-6, the CDR3 gives the full variable domain: SAVISQKPSRDICQRGTSLTIQCQVDSQVTMMFWYRQQPGQSLTLIATANQGSEATYESGFVIDKFPISRPNLTFSTLTVSNMSPEDSSIYLCSVGRVCYNSPLHFGNGTRLTVT.

This clonotype was detected many times. J is TRBJ1-5 and V is TRBV21-1. TRBV21-1 is a documented pseudogene. CDR3 length equals 20 residues. CDR3 loop: CASSKVISKNGRTSNQPQHF. The CDR3 DNA reads as TGTGCCAGCAGCAAAGTTATATCGAAGAATGGGAGGACTAGCAATCAGCCCCAGCATTTT.

This clonotype was recorded many times. The chain has TRBV19 and TRBJ2-2; maybe TRBD1 (5 bases). V was shortened by 6 bases and J by 0 bases, with 14 bases between the two germline ends. Germline V gene lookup returns CDR1 LNHDA and CDR2 SQIVND (reference sequence). There are 16 residues in the CDR3. CDR3: CASSAGYLPNTGELFF. CDR3 sequence (DNA): TGTGCCAGTAGCGCAGGGTACCTACCGAACACCGGGGAGCTGTTTTTT. Full variable domain (outside the CDR3, taken from reference TRBV19 and TRBJ2-2): DGGITQSPKYLFRKEGQNVTLSCEQNLNHDAMYWYRQDPGQGLRLIYYSQIVNDFQKGDIAEGYSVSREKKESFPLTVTSAQKNPTAFYLCASSAGYLPNTGELFFGEGSRLTVL.

Relative to its sample, this clonotype is medium-sized (0.01 to 0.1%). Written as DNA, the CDR3 is TGTGCCAGCAGTTTAGATGCCTACGAGCAGTACTTC. Residues: CASSLDAYEQYF. The V call is TRBV12-3 or TRBV12-4, the J call TRBJ2-7; D is unresolved. CDR3 size: 12 residues. V dropped 1 base and J dropped 2 bases, with 3 bases sitting between them.

This clonotype has ten or more counts. The chain couples TRBV29-1 to TRBJ1-4; TRBD1 aligns across 11 bases. After removal of 3 bases from V and 12 bases from J, the junction contained 12 bases not matched to a gene. Germline assignment: CDR1 SQVTM and CDR2 ANQGSEA. This CDR3 region has 15 residues. This CDR3 reads CSVEWTGGLRGELFF. The CDR3 DNA is TGCAGCGTTGAGTGGACAGGGGGCCTCAGGGGAGAACTGTTTTTT.

The chain uses TRBV7-1 and TRBJ1-1, with D possibly matching TRBD1 (5 bases). TRBV7-1 falls under the ORF class, with uncertain function. Trimming took 3 bases from V and 8 from J, leaving 25 bases between them. CDR3 length equals 17 residues. The CDR3 spells CASSSLIARQRTPEAFF. In DNA form, the CDR3 reads TGTGCCAGCAGCTCCCTTATAGCAAGACAGCGTACCCCCGAAGCTTTCTTT.

This clonotype was seen ten or more times. The chain couples TRBV28 to TRBJ2-1; D is unclear. This CDR3 comprises 15 residues. The V end was cut by 3 bases, the J end by 8 bases, with 17 bases between. CDR1 is MDHEN, CDR2 SYDVKM, per germline. The CDR3 DNA follows: TGTGCCAGCAGTTTGAGGAGTTACATTTTTGATGAGCAGTTCTTC. It specifies CASSLRSYIFDEQFF. The variable domain in full, with the rest retrieved from reference TRBV28 and TRBJ2-1, is DVKVTQSSRYLVKRTGEKVFLECVQDMDHENMFWYRQDPGLGLRLIYFSYDVKMKEKGDIPEGYSVSREKKERFSLILESASTNQTSMYLCASSLRSYIFDEQFFGPGTRLTVL.

This clonotype was counted many times. The chain is built from TRBV7-9 and TRBJ1-4; no clear D. This CDR3 region has 11 residues. CDR1 and CDR2 from the germline V gene are SEHNR and FQNEAQ (reference sequence). V lost 6 bases and J lost 6, with 5 bases in between. DNA of the CDR3: TGTGCCAGCAGGCAAGATGAAAAACTGTTTTTT. Translation: CASRQDEKLFF.

There are many counts of this clonotype. This chain links TRBV4-1 with TRBJ1-5, with D possibly matching TRBD1 (5 bases). This CDR3 has 14 amino acids. V was pared by 4 bases and J by 1 base, with 8 bases between. Per germline, CDR1 MGHRA and CDR2 YSYEKL. CDR3 coding DNA: TGCGCCAGCAGCCGACAGAAGAGCAATCAGCCCCAGCATTTT. It specifies CASSRQKSNQPQHF.

This clonotype was seen at least ten times. The V gene is TRBV7-8, the J gene TRBJ2-7; no firm D call. The germline gives CDR1 SGHVS, CDR2 FQNEAQ. CDR3 length equals 11 residues. V was clipped by 5 bases and J by 7 bases, with 9 bases between them. CDR3: CASSPRFEQYF. The CDR3 coding sequence is TGTGCCAGCAGCCCCCGATTTGAGCAGTACTTC.

This clonotype was counted many times. V gene TRBV4-1 combines with J gene TRBJ2-7; 9 bases match TRBD1. V shed 3 bases and J 0 bases; nucleotides not matched to a gene: 3. The CDR3 covers 15 residues. Germline lookup yields CDR1 MGHRA and CDR2 YSYEKL. The CDR3 here is CASSQLQGASYEQYF. CDR3 sequence (DNA): TGCGCCAGCAGCCAGCTACAGGGGGCCTCCTACGAGCAGTACTTC.

This clonotype was observed at least ten times. The chain joins TRBV19 to TRBJ2-3, with D uncertain. The ends were cut back, 4 bases at V and 4 bases at J, with 15 bases in the middle. Looked up from germline, CDR1 is LNHDA and CDR2 is SQIVND (reference sequence). The CDR3 sequence is 15 residues long. CDR3 sequence reads: CASSNPFTLADTQYF. The CDR3 bases are TGTGCCAGTAGTAACCCTTTTACGCTGGCAGATACGCAGTATTTT.

This clonotype was seen at least ten times. The chain has TRBV24-1 and TRBJ2-1; TRBD2 aligns across 11 bases. CDR3 length: 17 amino acids. Trimming removed 4 bases from V and 10 bases from J; junction bases left unmatched: 14. CDR1 is KGHDR and CDR2 is SFDVKD in the germline V gene. The CDR3 DNA reads TGTGCCACCAGTGACGACCGACTAGCGGGGTCCCCGGGGGAGCAGTTCTTC. This encodes CATSDDRLAGSPGEQFF.

By proportion, this clonotype is medium-sized. The chain recombines TRBV28 with TRBJ2-3, with D possibly matching TRBD1 (6 bases). Germline values: CDR1 MDHEN, CDR2 SYDVKM. CDR3 length: 15 amino acids. V was shortened by 4 bases and J by 2 bases, with 13 bases between the two germline ends. CDR3 region: CASSSSTGVTDTQYF. CDR3 nucleotides: TGTGCCAGCAGTTCCTCGACAGGCGTCACAGATACGCAGTATTTT.